What follows is one T cell receptor beta chain and its context. Per the authors' pipeline: Reference gene primers were amplified, and this amplification served to estimate nucleated cell counts. Method: immunoSEQ multiplex PCR; TCRdb's copy keeps in-frame clones and lacks some. V and J calls and clone size come straight from that table; D and trimming were deduced from the DNA. This sample has over 100,000 clones; 70% to 90% occur once, and the top ten carry 9.5% to 10%. V lost 2 bases, J lost 6 bases, and 13 bases stayed unmatched. The germline CDR1 and CDR2 sequences are SGHTA and FQGNSA. The CDR3 runs to 18 residues. The data derive from a study of blood T cell repertoires in COVID-19. Study-level information: There were acute and convalescent COVID-19 samples, and they came from the United States, Italy and Spain.

This clonotype originated in a man in his forties with active or convalescent COVID-19. The chain uses TRBV7-2 and TRBJ2-3; 11 nucleotides align to TRBD2. The sequencing sample was made of peripheral blood. The CDR3 nucleotides read TGTGCCAGCAGCTTACTAGCGGGGGGCCCGCCCCTTAAGGATACGCAGTATTTT. This gives the protein CASSLLAGGPPLKDTQYF.